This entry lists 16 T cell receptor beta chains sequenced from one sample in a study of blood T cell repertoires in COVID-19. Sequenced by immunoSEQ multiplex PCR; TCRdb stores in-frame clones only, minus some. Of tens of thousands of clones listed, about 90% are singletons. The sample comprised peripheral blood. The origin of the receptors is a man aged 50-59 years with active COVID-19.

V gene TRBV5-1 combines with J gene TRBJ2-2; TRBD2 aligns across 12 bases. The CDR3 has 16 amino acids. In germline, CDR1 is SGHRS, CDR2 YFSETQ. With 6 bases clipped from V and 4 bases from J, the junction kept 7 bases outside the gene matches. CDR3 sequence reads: CASMKTSGSGTGELFF. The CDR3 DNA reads TGCGCCAGCATGAAGACTAGCGGGAGTGGCACCGGGGAGCTGTTTTTT.

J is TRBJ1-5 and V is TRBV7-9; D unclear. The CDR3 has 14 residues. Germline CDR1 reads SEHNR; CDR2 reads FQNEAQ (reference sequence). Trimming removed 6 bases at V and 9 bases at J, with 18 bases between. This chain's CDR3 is CASSLSREARPQHF. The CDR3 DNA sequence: TGTGCCAGCAGTCTTTCCCGGGAAGCTAGGCCCCAGCATTTT.

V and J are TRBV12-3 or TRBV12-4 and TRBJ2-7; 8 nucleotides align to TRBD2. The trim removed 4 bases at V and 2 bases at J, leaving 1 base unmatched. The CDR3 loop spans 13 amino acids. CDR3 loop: CASSSSGPYEQYF. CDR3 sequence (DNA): TGTGCCAGCAGTTCTAGCGGGCCCTACGAGCAGTACTTC.

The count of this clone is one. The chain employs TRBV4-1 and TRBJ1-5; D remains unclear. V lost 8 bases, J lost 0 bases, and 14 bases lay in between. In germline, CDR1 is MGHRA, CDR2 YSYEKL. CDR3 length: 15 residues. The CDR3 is CASELRHNSNQPQHF. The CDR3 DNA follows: TGCGCCAGCGAACTTCGACATAATAGCAATCAGCCCCAGCATTTT.

CDR3 sequence reads: CASSIPGDFGYTF. In DNA form, the CDR3 reads TGTGCCAGTAGTATCCCGGGGGACTTTGGCTACACCTTC. The chain has TRBV19 and TRBJ1-2, with D tentatively TRBD1 (5 bases). The V end was cut by 3 bases, the J end by 7 bases, with 12 bases between. Germline V CDR1 and CDR2: LNHDA, SQIVND (reference sequence). This CDR3 has 13 residues.

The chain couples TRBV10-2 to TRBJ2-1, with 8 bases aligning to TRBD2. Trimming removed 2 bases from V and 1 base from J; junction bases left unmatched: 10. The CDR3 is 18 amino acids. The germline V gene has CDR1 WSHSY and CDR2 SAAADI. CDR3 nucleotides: TGCGCCAGCAGTGAGGGAGTCGTGCGGGAGGATTCCTACAATGAGCAGTTCTTC. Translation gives CASSEGVVREDSYNEQFF.

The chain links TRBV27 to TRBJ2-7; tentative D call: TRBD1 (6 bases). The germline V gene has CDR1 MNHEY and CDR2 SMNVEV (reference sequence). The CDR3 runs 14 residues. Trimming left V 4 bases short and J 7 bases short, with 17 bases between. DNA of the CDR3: TGTGCCAGCAGTTCTGAGGGACCTAGGGGGGAGCAGTACTTC. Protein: CASSSEGPRGEQYF.

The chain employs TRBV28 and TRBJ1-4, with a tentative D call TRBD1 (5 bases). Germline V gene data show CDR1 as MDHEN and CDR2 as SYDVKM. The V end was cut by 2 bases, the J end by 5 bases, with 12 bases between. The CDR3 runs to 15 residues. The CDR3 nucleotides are TGTGCCAGCAGTTTAGACAGCGCCCCGAATGAAAAACTGTTTTTT. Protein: CASSLDSAPNEKLFF.

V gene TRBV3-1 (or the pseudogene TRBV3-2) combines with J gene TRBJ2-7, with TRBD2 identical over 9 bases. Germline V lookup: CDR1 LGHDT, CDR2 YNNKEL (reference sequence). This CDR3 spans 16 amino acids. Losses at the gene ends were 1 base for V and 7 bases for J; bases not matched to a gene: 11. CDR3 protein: CASSQVVSGRRGEQYF. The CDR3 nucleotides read TGTGCCAGCAGCCAAGTCGTTAGCGGGAGAAGGGGAGAGCAGTACTTC.

The CDR3 is CASSYPGSETQYF. The CDR3 DNA reads as TGTGCCAGCAGCTACCCAGGGTCGGAGACCCAGTACTTC. This sequence joins TRBV12-3 or TRBV12-4 and TRBJ2-5; TRBD1 is a possible D gene (5 bases). Trimming stripped 6 bases from V and 5 bases from J, with 13 bases between. This CDR3 is built from 13 residues.

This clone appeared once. CDR3 sequence reads: CASRPGQGSSGANVLTF. CDR3 DNA: TGCGCCAGCAGACCGGGACAGGGATCTTCTGGGGCCAACGTCCTGACTTTC. The rearrangement joins TRBV5-1 to TRBJ2-6; 9 bases agree with TRBD1. Germline V lookup: CDR1 SGHRS, CDR2 YFSETQ. The CDR3 consists of 17 residues. V lost 5 bases, J lost 1 base, and 7 bases stayed unmatched.

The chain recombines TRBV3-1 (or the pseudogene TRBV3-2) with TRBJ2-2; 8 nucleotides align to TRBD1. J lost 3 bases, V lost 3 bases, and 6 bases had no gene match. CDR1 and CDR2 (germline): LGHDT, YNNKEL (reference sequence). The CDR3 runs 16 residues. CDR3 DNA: TGTGCCAGCAGCCATGCGGACAGGGCCGACACCGGGGAGCTGTTTTTT. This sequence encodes CASSHADRADTGELFF.

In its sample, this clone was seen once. Written as DNA, the CDR3 is TGCAGTGCTAGTCACAGTAAAGAGACCCAGTACTTC. Translating gives CSASHSKETQYF. The J gene is TRBJ2-5, the V gene TRBV20-1; no reliable D call. Germline CDR1 reads DFQATT; CDR2 reads SNEGSKA (reference sequence). Deletions cut 3 bases from V and 3 bases from J, with 8 bases between. The CDR3 has 12 residues.

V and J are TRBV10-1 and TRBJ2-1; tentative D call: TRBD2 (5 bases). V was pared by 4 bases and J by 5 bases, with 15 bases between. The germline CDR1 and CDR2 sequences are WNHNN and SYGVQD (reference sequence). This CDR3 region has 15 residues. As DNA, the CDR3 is TGCGCCAGCAGTGCCTTGAAGAGGGCGGACAATGAGCAGTTCTTC. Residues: CASSALKRADNEQFF.

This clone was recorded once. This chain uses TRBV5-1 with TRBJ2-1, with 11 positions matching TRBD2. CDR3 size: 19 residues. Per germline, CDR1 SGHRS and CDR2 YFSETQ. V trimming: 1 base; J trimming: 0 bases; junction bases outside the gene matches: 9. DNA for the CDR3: TGCGCCAGCAGCTTGACTAGCGGGAGAGCCTATAGCTCCTACAATGAGCAGTTCTTC. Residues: CASSLTSGRAYSSYNEQFF.

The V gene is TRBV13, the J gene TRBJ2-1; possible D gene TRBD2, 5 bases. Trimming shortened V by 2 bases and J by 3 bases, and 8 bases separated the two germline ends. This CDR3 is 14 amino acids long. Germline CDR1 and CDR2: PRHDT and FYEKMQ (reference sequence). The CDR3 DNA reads TGTGCCAGCAGCTTATCACGGGACTACAATGAGCAGTTCTTC. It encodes CASSLSRDYNEQFF.